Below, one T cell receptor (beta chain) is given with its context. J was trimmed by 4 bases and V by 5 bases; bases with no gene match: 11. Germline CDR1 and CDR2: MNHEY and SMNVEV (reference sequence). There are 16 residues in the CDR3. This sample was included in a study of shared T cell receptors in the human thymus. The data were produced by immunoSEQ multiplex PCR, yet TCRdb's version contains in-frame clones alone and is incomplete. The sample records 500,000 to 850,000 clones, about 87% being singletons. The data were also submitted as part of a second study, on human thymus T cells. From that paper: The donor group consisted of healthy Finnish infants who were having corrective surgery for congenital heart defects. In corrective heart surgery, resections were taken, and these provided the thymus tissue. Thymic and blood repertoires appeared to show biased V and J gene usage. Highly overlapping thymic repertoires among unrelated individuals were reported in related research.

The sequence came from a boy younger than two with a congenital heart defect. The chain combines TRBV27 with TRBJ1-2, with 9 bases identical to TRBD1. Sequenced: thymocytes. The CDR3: CASSPSTGGGSYGYTF. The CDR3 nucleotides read TGTGCCAGCAGTCCATCGACAGGGGGGGGGAGCTATGGCTACACCTTC.